Described below is a single TCR beta chain sequence and its context. Its antigen is as yet unknown. The data belong to a study of T cell responses to AZD1222 COVID-19 vaccine. Study-level findings and limits: Possibly, clonal diversity was underestimated; donors were largely white British and included more females. Spike-spanning, vaccine-associated CD4 TCRs were dominant at 160-218 and 743-854. Baseline testing showed seropositivity in only a handful of AZD1222 recipients.

Sequenced by immunoSEQ multiplex PCR; TCRdb stores in-frame clones only, minus some. The sample records roughly 140,000 clones, 92% being singletons. Trimming at V came to 6 bases and at J to 5 bases, leaving 3 bases not matched to a gene. Germline lookup yields CDR1 MGHDK and CDR2 SYGVNS. The CDR3 has 13 residues. Second-dose intervals of approximately 4 or approximately 12 weeks were pooled. The source is an adult who received the AZD1222 COVID-19 vaccine. This material consisted of peripheral blood, taken 28 days after the second AZD1222 dose. The chain joins TRBV25-1 to TRBJ2-2; 7 nucleotides match TRBD2. The CDR3 nucleotides read TGTGCCAGCAGGCGGGAGTCGACCGGGGAGCTGTTTTTT. Translating gives CASRRESTGELFF.